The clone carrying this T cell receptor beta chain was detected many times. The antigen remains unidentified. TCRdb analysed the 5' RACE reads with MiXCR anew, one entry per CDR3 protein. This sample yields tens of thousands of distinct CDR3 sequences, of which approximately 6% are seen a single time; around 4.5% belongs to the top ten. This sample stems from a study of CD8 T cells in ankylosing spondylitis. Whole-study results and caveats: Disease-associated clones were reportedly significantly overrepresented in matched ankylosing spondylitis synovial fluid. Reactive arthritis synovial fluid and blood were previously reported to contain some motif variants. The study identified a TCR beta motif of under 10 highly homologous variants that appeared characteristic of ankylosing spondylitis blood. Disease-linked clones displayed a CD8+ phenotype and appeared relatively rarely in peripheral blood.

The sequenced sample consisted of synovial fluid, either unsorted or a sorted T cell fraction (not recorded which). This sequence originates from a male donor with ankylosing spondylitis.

CDR3 DNA sequence: TGTGCCATCAAGTGGGACACTAGCACAGATACGCAGTATTTT. As protein: CAIKWDTSTDTQYF. The chain carries TRBV10-3 and TRBJ2-3; a weak D match, TRBD1 (6 bases). Trimming stripped 7 bases from V and 0 bases from J, with 11 bases between. The CDR3 contains 14 residues. Germline V gene sequence: CDR1 ENHRY, CDR2 SYGVKD.